The clone carrying this T cell receptor beta chain was counted ten times or more. The record originates from a study of CD8 T cells in ankylosing spondylitis. TCRdb analysed the 5' RACE reads with MiXCR anew, one entry per CDR3 protein. The table records hundreds of thousands of distinct CDR3 sequences, less than 9.5% of them present only once. The V gene end was trimmed by 5 bases and the J gene end by 5 bases; junction bases not matched to a gene: 6. The CDR3 spans 15 residues. This sequence originates from a female donor with ankylosing spondylitis or in good health (not recorded which). The chain has TRBV12-3 or TRBV12-4 and TRBJ1-4; 9 positions match TRBD1. The specimen sequenced was blood, either unsorted or a sorted T cell fraction (not recorded which). The CDR3 nucleotides are TGTGCCAGCAGTACCTGGGACAGGGAAAATGAAAAACTGTTTTTT. Translating it yields CASSTWDRENEKLFF.